The 21 T cell receptor beta chains given below trace back to one sample, sequenced in a study of T cells expressing NK-cell markers. With the 5' RACE reads reprocessed, TCRdb shows one record per CDR3 protein and no DNA. The sample shows some 150,000 distinct CDR3 sequences, and around 12% sits with its ten largest clones. Sequencing used blood T cells: a sorted CD56 or NKG2C T cell subset, CD4+ or CD8+ T cells, or bulk PBMC T cells (not recorded which). These receptor sequences come from a man aged 18-30 years in good health.

J is TRBJ2-7 and V is TRBV3-1; TCRdb's D gene call, TRBD1, goes unchecked for lack of DNA. Germline CDR1 and CDR2: LGHDT and YNNKEL (reference sequence). The CDR3 consists of 12 residues. This CDR3 is CASSQEGQGRYF.

CDR3 residues: CASSFATLTGMNTEAFF. The J gene is TRBJ1-1, the V gene TRBV5-1; without DNA, the TCRdb call of TRBD1 cannot be checked. Germline CDR1 SGHRS, CDR2 YFSETQ. This CDR3 is 17 amino acids long.

The chain couples TRBV5-1 to TRBJ2-1. This CDR3 has 12 residues. Germline loops: CDR1 SGHRS, CDR2 YFSETQ. CDR3 loop: CASSLGTTEQFF.

The chain employs TRBV20-1 and TRBJ2-7; without DNA, the TCRdb call of TRBD2 cannot be checked. The CDR3 loop spans 13 amino acids. CDR1 is DFQATT, CDR2 SNEGSKA, per germline (reference sequence). The chain's CDR3 is CSARDPPRYEQYF.

V is TRBV18 and J is TRBJ1-1; TCRdb lists TRBD1, though no DNA is available to test this call. The CDR3 consists of 13 residues. The V gene's germline CDR1 is KGHSH and CDR2 LQKENI. The CDR3 loop is CASCVGARTEAFF.

The chain combines TRBV6-2 or TRBV6-3 with TRBJ2-1; TCRdb gives TRBD2 as the D gene, but with no DNA this cannot be confirmed. The CDR3 runs 17 residues. From germline, CDR1 is MNHEY and CDR2 SVGEGT. CDR3 in amino acids: CASSFLGLAGGRNEQFF.

The chain links TRBV7-8 to TRBJ1-1. The germline V gene has CDR1 SGHVS and CDR2 FQNEAQ. The CDR3 contains 14 residues. The CDR3 sequence: CASSFRVGDTEAFF.

The chain is built from TRBV4-3 and TRBJ2-1; TCRdb gives TRBD2 as the D gene, but with no DNA this cannot be confirmed. The germline V gene has CDR1 LGHNA and CDR2 YSLEER. The CDR3 loop spans 19 amino acids. The CDR3 loop reads CASSQRLGLSGSSYNEQFF.

V and J are TRBV29-1 and TRBJ2-6. The CDR3 has 14 residues. Germline CDR1 reads SQVTM; CDR2 reads ANQGSEA. This CDR3 is CSVESNSGANVLTF.

The CDR3 loop is CATLDSSSYNEQFF. The chain has TRBV2 and TRBJ2-1. Germline V gene sequence: CDR1 SNHLY, CDR2 FYNNEI. This CDR3 is built from 14 residues.

The CDR3 loop is CSVVQVPNTEAFF. V and J are TRBV29-1 and TRBJ1-1; checking the TCRdb D call of TRBD1 is not possible without DNA. The CDR3 sequence is 13 residues long. Germline CDR1 is SQVTM and CDR2 is ANQGSEA.

The chain carries TRBV29-1 and TRBJ1-1; TCRdb's assignment of TRBD1 cannot be checked, as there is no DNA. CDR1 SQVTM and CDR2 ANQGSEA come from the germline V gene. The CDR3 covers 14 residues. The CDR3 sequence is CSVEGGQGATEAFF.

The chain carries TRBV6-1 and TRBJ1-3; lacking DNA, the TRBD1 call made by TCRdb goes unchecked. Germline V CDR1 and CDR2: MNHNS, SASEGT. The CDR3 has 14 residues. The CDR3 is CASSSGQGANTIYF.

This rearrangement joins TRBV7-2 to TRBJ2-1; TCRdb selects TRBD2, and the lack of DNA leaves this call unchecked. Germline CDR1 SGHTA, CDR2 FQGNSA. The CDR3 is 16 residues long. The chain's CDR3 is CASSRTSGSRNNEQFF.

The gene calls are TRBV18 and TRBJ2-7; absent DNA, TCRdb's TRBD1 call cannot be checked. CDR1 is KGHSH and CDR2 is LQKENI in the germline V gene. The length of the CDR3 is 15 residues. The chain's CDR3 is CASSPPRQGGDEQYF.

CDR3 loop: CASSHSSGRSYNSPLHF. The chain links TRBV3-1 to TRBJ1-6. The germline V gene has CDR1 LGHDT and CDR2 YNNKEL (reference sequence). This CDR3 is 17 amino acids long.

The chain couples TRBV5-6 to TRBJ2-7. Germline V CDR1 and CDR2: SGHDT, YYEEEE. The CDR3 contains 12 residues. CDR3 sequence reads: CASSFGFYEQYF.

V gene TRBV7-3 combines with J gene TRBJ2-7; with no DNA, the TCRdb D assignment of TRBD2 cannot be verified. The CDR3 consists of 15 residues. Germline V gene data show CDR1 as SGHTA and CDR2 as FQGTGA. The CDR3 sequence: CASSLVAGGTYEQYF.

CDR3 loop: CASSLGNPGREDTQYF. The chain has TRBV12-3 or TRBV12-4 and TRBJ2-3; TCRdb indicates TRBD1, and absent DNA this call remains unverified. The CDR3 loop spans 16 amino acids.

J is TRBJ2-3 and V is TRBV25-1; there is no DNA to check the TCRdb D call of TRBD2. CDR3 length equals 13 residues. Germline V lookup: CDR1 MGHDK, CDR2 SYGVNS. The CDR3 spells CASSDGPADTQYF.

CDR3 sequence: CASSLTVYGSKAGELFF. The rearrangement links TRBV7-3 to TRBJ2-2. This CDR3 region has 17 residues. CDR1 is SGHTA, CDR2 FQGTGA, per germline.